The clone carrying this T cell receptor (beta chain) was picked up many times. What it binds is not known. These data belong to a study of human T cells and chemical hapten exposure. Study results and limitations: Controls had significantly fewer large CDR3 similarity clusters than were formed by expanded TCRs.

Described time point: patch test 1, 2 weeks after DPC sensitization. Treatment given: therapeutic diphenylcyclopropenone sensitization with weekly scalp DPC. Every donor had alopecia and was 18 to 70 years old; all were suitable for DPC. One entry per CDR3 protein, called by TCRdb with MiXCR from the RACE reads. The table has some 110,000 distinct CDR3 sequences, 9% to 14% seen once. The clonotype originates from a woman between 50 and 59 years old with alopecia areata. Some clones in this sample may be carry-over from other donors' samples. The sample consisted of whole blood, taken in connection with sensitization to the hapten diphenylcyclopropenone (DPC).

CDR3 sequence: CASSHGEASQYF. The CDR3 DNA sequence: TGTGCCAGCAGCCACGGGGAGGCCTCGCAGTACTTC. The chain is built from TRBV7-9 and TRBJ2-7, with D maybe TRBD2 (6 bases). The CDR3 has 12 amino acids. V shed 5 bases and J shed 9 bases, with 14 bases lying between them. Germline V gene data show CDR1 as SEHNR and CDR2 as FQNEAQ (reference sequence).